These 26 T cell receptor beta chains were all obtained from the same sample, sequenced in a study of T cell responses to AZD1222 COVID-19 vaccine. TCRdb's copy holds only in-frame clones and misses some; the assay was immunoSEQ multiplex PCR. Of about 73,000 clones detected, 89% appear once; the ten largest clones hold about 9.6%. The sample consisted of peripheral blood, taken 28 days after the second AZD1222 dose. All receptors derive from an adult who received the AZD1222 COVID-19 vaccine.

The CDR3 protein is CASSPGIRLATNEKLFF. The CDR3 DNA reads as TGTGCCAGCAGCCCCGGTATCAGGCTTGCAACTAATGAAAAACTGTTTTTT. The chain employs TRBV7-3 and TRBJ1-4, with D hard to call. The CDR3 length is 17 residues. The germline CDR1 and CDR2 sequences are SGHTA and FQGTGA. Trimming pared 5 bases from V and 0 bases from J, leaving 16 bases between. The entire variable domain, with the rest obtained from reference TRBV7-3 and TRBJ1-4, is as follows: GAGVSQTPSNKVTEKGKYVELRCDPISGHTALYWYRQSLGQGPEFLIYFQGTGAADDSGLPNDRFFAVRPEGSVSTLKIQRTERGDSAVYLCASSPGIRLATNEKLFFGSGTQLSVL.

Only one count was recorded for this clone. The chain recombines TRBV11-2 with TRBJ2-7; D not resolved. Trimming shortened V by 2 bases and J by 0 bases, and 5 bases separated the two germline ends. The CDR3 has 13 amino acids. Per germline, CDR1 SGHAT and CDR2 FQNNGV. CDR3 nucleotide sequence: TGTGCCAGCAGCTTACAGAGCTCCTACGAGCAGTACGTC. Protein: CASSLQSSYEQYV.

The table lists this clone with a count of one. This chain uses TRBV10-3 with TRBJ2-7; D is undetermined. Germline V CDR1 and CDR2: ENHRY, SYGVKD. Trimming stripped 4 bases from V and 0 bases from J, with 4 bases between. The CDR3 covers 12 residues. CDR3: CAISAGSYEQYF. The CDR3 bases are TGTGCCATCAGTGCGGGCTCCTACGAGCAGTACTTC.

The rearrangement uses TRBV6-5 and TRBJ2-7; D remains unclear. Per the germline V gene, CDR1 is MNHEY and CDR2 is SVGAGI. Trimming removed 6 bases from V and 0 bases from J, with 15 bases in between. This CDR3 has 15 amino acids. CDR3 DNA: TGTGCCAGCAGACGATCCCCCACGGGCTCCTACGAGCAGTACTTC. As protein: CASRRSPTGSYEQYF.

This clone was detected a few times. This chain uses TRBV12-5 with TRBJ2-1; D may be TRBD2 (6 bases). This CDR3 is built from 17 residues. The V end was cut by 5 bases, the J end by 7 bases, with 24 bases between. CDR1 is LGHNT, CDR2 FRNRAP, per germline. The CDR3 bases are TGTGCTAGTGGTCCCCCCGCGGGGCGCGGTTCCCAGAATGAGCAGTTCTTC. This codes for CASGPPAGRGSQNEQFF. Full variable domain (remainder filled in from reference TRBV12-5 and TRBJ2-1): DARVTQTPRHKVTEMGQEVTMRCQPILGHNTVFWYRQTMMQGLELLAYFRNRAPLDDSGMPKDRFSAEMPDATLATLKIQPSEPRDSAVYFCASGPPAGRGSQNEQFFGPGTRLTVL.

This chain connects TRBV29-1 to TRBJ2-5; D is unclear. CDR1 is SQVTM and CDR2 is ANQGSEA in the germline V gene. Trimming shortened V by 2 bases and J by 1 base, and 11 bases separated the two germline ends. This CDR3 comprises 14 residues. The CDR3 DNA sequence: TGCAGCGTTGAAATCGGGTGGTCCCAAGAGACCCAGTACTTC. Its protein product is CSVEIGWSQETQYF.

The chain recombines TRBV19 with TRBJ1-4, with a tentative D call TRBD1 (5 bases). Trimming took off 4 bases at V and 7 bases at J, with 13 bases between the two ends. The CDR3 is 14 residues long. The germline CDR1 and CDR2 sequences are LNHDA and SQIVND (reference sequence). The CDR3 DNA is TGTGCCAGTAGTACCCCTCAGACAGCTGAAAAACTGTTTTTT. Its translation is CASSTPQTAEKLFF.

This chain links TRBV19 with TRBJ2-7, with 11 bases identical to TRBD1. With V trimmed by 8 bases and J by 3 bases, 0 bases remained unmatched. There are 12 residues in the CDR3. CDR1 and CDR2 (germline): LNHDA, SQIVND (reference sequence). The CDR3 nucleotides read TGTGCCAGTGGGACAGGGGGCTACGAGCAGTACTTC. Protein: CASGTGGYEQYF. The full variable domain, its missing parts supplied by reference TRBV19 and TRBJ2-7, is DGGITQSPKYLFRKEGQNVTLSCEQNLNHDAMYWYRQDPGQGLRLIYYSQIVNDFQKGDIAEGYSVSREKKESFPLTVTSAQKNPTAFYLCASGTGGYEQYFGPGTRLTVT.

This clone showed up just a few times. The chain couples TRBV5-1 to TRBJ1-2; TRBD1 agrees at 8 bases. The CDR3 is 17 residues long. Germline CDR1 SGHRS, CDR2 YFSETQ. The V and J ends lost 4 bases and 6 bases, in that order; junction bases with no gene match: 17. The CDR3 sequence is CASSPKTGDLGRDGYTF. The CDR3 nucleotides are TGCGCCAGCAGCCCGAAGACAGGGGACCTGGGCCGAGATGGCTACACCTTC.

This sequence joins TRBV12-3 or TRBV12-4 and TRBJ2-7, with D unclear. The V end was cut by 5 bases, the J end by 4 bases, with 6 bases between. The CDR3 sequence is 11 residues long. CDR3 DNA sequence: TGTGCCAGCAGTGGGTTGTACGAGCAGTACTTC. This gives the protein CASSGLYEQYF.

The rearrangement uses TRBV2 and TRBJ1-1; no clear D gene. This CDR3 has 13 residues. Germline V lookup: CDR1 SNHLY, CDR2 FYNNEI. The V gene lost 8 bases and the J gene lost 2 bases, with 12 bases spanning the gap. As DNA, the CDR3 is TGTGCCAGCTCAATTACTCCTAACACTGAAGCTTTCTTT. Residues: CASSITPNTEAFF.

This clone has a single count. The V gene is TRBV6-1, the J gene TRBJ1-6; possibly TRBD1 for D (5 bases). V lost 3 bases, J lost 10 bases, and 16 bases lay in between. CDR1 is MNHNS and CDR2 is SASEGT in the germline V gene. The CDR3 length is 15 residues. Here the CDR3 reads CASSDLRQKSSPLHF. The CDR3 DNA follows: TGTGCCAGCAGTGATCTGAGACAGAAGAGCTCACCCCTCCACTTT.

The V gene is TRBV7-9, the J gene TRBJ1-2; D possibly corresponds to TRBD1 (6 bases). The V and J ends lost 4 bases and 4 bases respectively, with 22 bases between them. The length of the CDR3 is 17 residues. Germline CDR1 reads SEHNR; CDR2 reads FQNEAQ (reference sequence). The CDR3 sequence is CASSYQPRTAGVYGYTF. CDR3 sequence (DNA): TGTGCCAGCAGCTATCAGCCCCGGACAGCAGGAGTCTATGGCTACACCTTC.

The CDR3 DNA reads TGTGCCAGTAGTATAGGAGGCTTGGATAACTATGGCTACACCTTC. Translation gives CASSIGGLDNYGYTF. V is TRBV19 and J is TRBJ1-2; D is ambiguous. The CDR3 is made up of 15 amino acids. Deletions cut 1 base from V and 1 base from J, with 10 bases between. In germline, CDR1 is LNHDA, CDR2 SQIVND (reference sequence). The whole variable domain, filled in from reference TRBV19 and TRBJ1-2, reads DGGITQSPKYLFRKEGQNVTLSCEQNLNHDAMYWYRQDPGQGLRLIYYSQIVNDFQKGDIAEGYSVSREKKESFPLTVTSAQKNPTAFYLCASSIGGLDNYGYTFGSGTRLTVV.

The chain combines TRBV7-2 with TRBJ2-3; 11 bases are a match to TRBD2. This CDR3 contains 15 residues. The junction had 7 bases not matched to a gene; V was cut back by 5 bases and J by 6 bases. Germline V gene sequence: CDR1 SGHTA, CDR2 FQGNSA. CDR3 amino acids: CASSGASGGWDTQYF. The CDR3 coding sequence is TGTGCCAGCAGCGGAGCTAGCGGGGGGTGGGATACGCAGTATTTT.

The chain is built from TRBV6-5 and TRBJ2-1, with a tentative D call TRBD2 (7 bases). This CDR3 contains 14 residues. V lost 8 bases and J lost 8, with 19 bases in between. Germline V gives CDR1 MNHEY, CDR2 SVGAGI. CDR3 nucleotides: TGTGCCAGCGGCCTGGGGGGGGCCCCCCATGAGCAGTTCTTC. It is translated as CASGLGGAPHEQFF.

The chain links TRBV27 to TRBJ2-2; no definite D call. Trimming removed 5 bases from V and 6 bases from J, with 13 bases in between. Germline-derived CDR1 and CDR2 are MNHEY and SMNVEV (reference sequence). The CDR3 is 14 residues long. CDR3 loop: CASSELSWPGELFF. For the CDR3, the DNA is TGTGCCAGCAGTGAATTATCTTGGCCCGGGGAGCTGTTTTTT.

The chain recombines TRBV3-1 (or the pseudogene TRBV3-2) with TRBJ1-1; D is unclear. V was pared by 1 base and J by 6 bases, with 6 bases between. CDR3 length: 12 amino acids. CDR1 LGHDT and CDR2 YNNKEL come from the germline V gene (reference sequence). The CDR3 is CASSQVRSEAFF. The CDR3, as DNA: TGTGCCAGCAGCCAAGTAAGATCTGAAGCTTTCTTT.

The CDR3 region is CASSLTEVNYEQYF. CDR3 in DNA: TGCGCCAGCAGCTTGACGGAGGTCAACTACGAGCAGTACTTC. The chain links TRBV5-1 to TRBJ2-7, with D perhaps TRBD2 (5 bases). V was cut by 1 base and J by 3 bases, with 11 bases left in between. Germline CDR1 and CDR2: SGHRS and YFSETQ. CDR3 size: 14 residues.

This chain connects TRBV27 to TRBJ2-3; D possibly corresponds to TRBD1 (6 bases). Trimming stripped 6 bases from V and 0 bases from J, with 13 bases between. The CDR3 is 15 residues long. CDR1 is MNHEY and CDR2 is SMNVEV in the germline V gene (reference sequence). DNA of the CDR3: TGTGCCAGCAGCAGAAGGGGGTTTAGCACAGATACGCAGTATTTT. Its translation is CASSRRGFSTDTQYF.

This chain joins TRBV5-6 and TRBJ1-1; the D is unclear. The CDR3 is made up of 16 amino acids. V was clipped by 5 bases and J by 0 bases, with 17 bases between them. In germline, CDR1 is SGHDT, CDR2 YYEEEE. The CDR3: CASSPLQDTLNTEAFF. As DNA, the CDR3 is TGTGCCAGCAGTCCCCTGCAGGATACTTTGAACACTGAAGCTTTCTTT.

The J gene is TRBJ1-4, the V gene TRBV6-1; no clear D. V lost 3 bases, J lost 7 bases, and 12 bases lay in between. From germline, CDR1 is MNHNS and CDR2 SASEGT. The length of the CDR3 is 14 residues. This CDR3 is CASSESGWGEKLFF. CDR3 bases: TGTGCCAGCAGTGAGTCGGGGTGGGGTGAAAAACTGTTTTTT.

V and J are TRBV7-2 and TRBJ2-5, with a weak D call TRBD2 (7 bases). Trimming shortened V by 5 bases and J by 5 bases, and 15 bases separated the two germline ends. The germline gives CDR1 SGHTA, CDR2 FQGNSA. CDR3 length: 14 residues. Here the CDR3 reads CASSPRGPMETQYF. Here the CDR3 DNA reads TGTGCCAGCAGCCCGCGGGGGCCAATGGAGACCCAGTACTTC.

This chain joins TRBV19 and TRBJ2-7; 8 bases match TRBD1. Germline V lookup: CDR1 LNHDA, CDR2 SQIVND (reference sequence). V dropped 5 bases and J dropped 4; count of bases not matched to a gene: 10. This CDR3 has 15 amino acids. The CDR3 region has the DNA TGTGCCAGTAGTCCCGACAGGGGAAGGACTTACGAGCAGTACTTC. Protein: CASSPDRGRTYEQYF. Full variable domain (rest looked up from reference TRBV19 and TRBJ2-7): DGGITQSPKYLFRKEGQNVTLSCEQNLNHDAMYWYRQDPGQGLRLIYYSQIVNDFQKGDIAEGYSVSREKKESFPLTVTSAQKNPTAFYLCASSPDRGRTYEQYFGPGTRLTVT.

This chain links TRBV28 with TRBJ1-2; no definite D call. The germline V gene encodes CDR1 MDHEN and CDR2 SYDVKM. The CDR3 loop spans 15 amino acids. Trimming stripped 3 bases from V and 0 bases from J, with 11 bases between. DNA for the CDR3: TGTGCCAGCAGTTTTACCCAGTTCGCTAACTATGGCTACACCTTC. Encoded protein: CASSFTQFANYGYTF.

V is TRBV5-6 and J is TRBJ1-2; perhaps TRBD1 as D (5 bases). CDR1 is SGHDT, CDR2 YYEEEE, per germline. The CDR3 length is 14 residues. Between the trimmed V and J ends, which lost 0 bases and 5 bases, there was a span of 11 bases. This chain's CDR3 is CASSLVARTYGYTF. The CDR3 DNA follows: TGTGCCAGCAGCTTGGTGGCCAGGACATATGGCTACACCTTC.